These T cell receptor beta chains were read from a single sample in a study of long-term antiretroviral therapy in people with HIV. This table comes from immunoSEQ multiplex PCR, and its TCRdb copy is limited to in-frame clones, with some not included. The table has some 15,000 clones, more than 70% seen once; the top ten hold 10% to 15%. Here the sequenced sample was unsorted PBMCs, taken 6.9 years after starting antiretroviral therapy. The source of these receptors is a man aged 45-65 years with HIV. Both conserved end residues are part of each CDR3. Fields, in order: clone size, D gene, V gene, J gene, CDR3 DNA, CDR3 protein. A D gene is named only where the DNA matches it firmly. Size tells how often a clone was seen (once, few, many) or the class of an expanded clone, and some rows leave it out.

>-|-|TRBV6-1|TRBJ2-3
TGTGCCAGCCGCACCCAAACAGATACGCAGTATTTT
CASRTQTDTQYF
>-|-|TRBV19|TRBJ2-7
TGTGCCAGTAGTATAGCGGGGGCGACCTACGAGCAGTACTTC
CASSIAGATYEQYF
>-|TRBD1|TRBV7-9|TRBJ2-1
TGTGCCAGCAGCATACGACAGGGGCTCGATCCTGAGCAGTTCTTC
CASSIRQGLDPEQFF
>-|-|TRBV14|TRBJ1-2
TGTGCCAGCAGCCCGCCACCCTCCCAAGGGCCACGGGGCTACACCTTC
CASSPPPSQGPRGYTF
>-|-|TRBV5-6|TRBJ1-1
TGTGCCAGCAGCTTGGCTGGGGTGACTGAAGCTTTCTTT
CASSLAGVTEAFF
>-|-|TRBV15|TRBJ2-7
TGTGCCACCAGCAGAGTCGGGGGCGGGGCCGAGTCCTACGAGCAGTACTTC
CATSRVGGGAESYEQYF
>-|-|TRBV5-6|TRBJ2-1
TGTGCCAGCAGAAGGGACAAGGTGAGAGAGCAGTTCTTC
CASRRDKVREQFF
>-|-|TRBV7-9|TRBJ1-4
TGTGCCAGCAGCTCCACGGGGTGGGGACTCAGTAATGAAAAACTGTTTTTT
CASSSTGWGLSNEKLFF
>-|-|TRBV19|TRBJ2-3
TGTGCCAGTAGTATACACTCCTCTTGGGTAGATACGCAGTATTTT
CASSIHSSWVDTQYF
>-|TRBD2|TRBV11-2|TRBJ2-1
TGTGCCAGCAGCTCGGGGACTAGCGGATACAATGAGCAGTTCTTC
CASSSGTSGYNEQFF
>once|TRBD1|TRBV6-5|TRBJ1-5
TGTGCCAGCAGTTACTCGACAGGGGGCAATCAGCCCCAGCATTTT
CASSYSTGGNQPQHF
>-|TRBD1|TRBV18|TRBJ2-1
TGTGCCAGCTCAGTCACCGGGACAGGGGGTTATAATGAGCAGTTCTTC
CASSVTGTGGYNEQFF
>-|TRBD2|TRBV5-1|TRBJ2-3
TGCGCCAGCAGCTTGGGTAGTTTGGGACTAGCTAGAGATACGCAGTATTTT
CASSLGSLGLARDTQYF
>-|-|TRBV5-6|TRBJ2-7
TGTGCCAGCAGCTTGGGGGGCAGCAAACCCTACGAGCAGTACTTC
CASSLGGSKPYEQYF
>-|-|TRBV30|TRBJ2-2
TGTGCCTGGAGTGATGGCGGGGAGCTGTTTTTT
CAWSDGGELFF
>-|TRBD2|TRBV7-9|TRBJ2-3
TGTGCCAGCAGCCTGACTAGCGGGAGGGCAGATACGCAGTATTTT
CASSLTSGRADTQYF
>-|-|TRBV27|TRBJ1-2
TGTGCCAGCAGTTTATTCGGGGGGGGATCCAGGCAGGAGGTCTATGGCTACACCTTC
CASSLFGGGSRQEVYGYTF
>few|-|TRBV28|TRBJ1-3
TGTGCCAGCAGTTTACGGGGGATCACTGGAAACACCATATATTTT
CASSLRGITGNTIYF
>-|-|TRBV7-3|TRBJ2-7
TGTGCCAGCAGCTTACTTGTAACGGGAGCATTCATCGAGCAGTACTTC
CASSLLVTGAFIEQYF
>-|-|TRBV6-1|TRBJ2-3
TGTGCCAGCAGTGAATCATATAACCGACCGAAGTACACAGATACGCAGTATTTT
CASSESYNRPKYTDTQYF
>once|TRBD1|TRBV7-9|TRBJ2-3
TGTGCCAGCAGCTCAAGGACAGGGCTGGGAGATACGCAGTATTTT
CASSSRTGLGDTQYF
>-|TRBD1|TRBV11-3|TRBJ2-5
TGTGCCAGCAGCCCCGGGACAGGAGGTCGGGAGACCCAGTACTTC
CASSPGTGGRETQYF
>-|-|TRBV4-2|TRBJ2-4
TGTGCCAGCAGCCAAGTAGACCTAGCCAAAAACATTCAGTACTTC
CASSQVDLAKNIQYF
>-|-|TRBV18|TRBJ2-3
TGTGCCAGCTCACCGGTGGGAGAAGGAGATACGCAGTATTTT
CASSPVGEGDTQYF
>-|TRBD1|TRBV15|TRBJ1-5
TGTGCCACCAGCAGAGCTTGGAGGACAGGGGGCAGGGTGCCCCAGCATTTT
CATSRAWRTGGRVPQHF
>-|-|TRBV9|TRBJ2-2
TGTGCCAGCAGCACCCTCGGGGAGCTGTTTTTT
CASSTLGELFF
>-|TRBD2|TRBV27|TRBJ2-1
TGTGCCAGCAGCCTGGGGGGGAATGAGCAGTTCTTC
CASSLGGNEQFF
>-|-|TRBV7-9|TRBJ1-3
TGTGCCAGCAGCTTAGGCTCTGGAAACACCATATATTTT
CASSLGSGNTIYF
>-|TRBD1|TRBV6-1|TRBJ1-2
TGTGCCGGCCACCCTTATCGGGACAGCGACGGCTACACCTTC
CAGHPYRDSDGYTF
>-|TRBD1|TRBV27|TRBJ2-2
TGTGCCAGCAGTTTATCGGGACAGGGGATCACCGGGGAGCTGTTTTTT
CASSLSGQGITGELFF
>-|-|TRBV29-1|TRBJ2-1
TGCAGCGTTGTCAGCGGTGTCTCCTACAATGAGCAGTTCTTC
CSVVSGVSYNEQFF
>-|-|TRBV30|TRBJ1-5
TGTGCCTGGAGTTCGAACCATCAGCCCCAGCATTTT
CAWSSNHQPQHF
>-|TRBD1|TRBV6-1|TRBJ1-3
TGTGCCAGCACCCCGACAGGGAACGGAAACACCATATATTTT
CASTPTGNGNTIYF
>-|-|TRBV29-1|TRBJ1-2
TGCAGCCTGGGGGACTTCGGACAGACTTATGGCTACACCTTC
CSLGDFGQTYGYTF
>-|-|TRBV29-1|TRBJ2-7
TGCAGCGTTGGGTTGGGTAGCGAGCAGTACTTC
CSVGLGSEQYF
>-|-|TRBV27|TRBJ2-3
TGTGCCAGCAGTTTAGGGTCCGAACCAGATACGCAGTATTTT
CASSLGSEPDTQYF
>-|TRBD1|TRBV19|TRBJ2-5
TGTGCCAGTAGTAAATGGACAGGGCCCCAAGAGACCCAGTACTTC
CASSKWTGPQETQYF
>-|-|TRBV7-9|TRBJ1-4
TGTGCCAGCAGCTCGATGGGGGGCGCGAGTGAAAAACTGTTTTTT
CASSSMGGASEKLFF
>-|-|TRBV2|TRBJ2-1
TGTGCCAGCAGTCCTACCTATGGACTACCCCGCGGTGAGCAGTTCTTC
CASSPTYGLPRGEQFF
>few|-|TRBV14|TRBJ2-7
TGTGCCAGCAGCCAAGAAGTGGCACCGGGGTACGAGCAGTACTTC
CASSQEVAPGYEQYF
>-|-|TRBV18|TRBJ1-1
TGTGCCAGCTCACCGACGAACACTGAAGCTTTCTTT
CASSPTNTEAFF
>-|TRBD2|TRBV29-1|TRBJ2-3
TGCAGCGCTGGACTAGCGCAGTATTTT
CSAGLAQYF
>few|TRBD2|TRBV5-1|TRBJ2-7
TGCGCCAGCAGCTCTGTGGGACTAGCGGGAAATGAGCAGTACTTC
CASSSVGLAGNEQYF